Listed below are T cell receptor beta chains from one sample, sequenced in a study of shared clonotypes between healthy human individuals. The data were produced by immunoSEQ multiplex PCR, yet TCRdb's version contains in-frame clones alone and is incomplete. The data contain about 2.3 million clones, less than 95% of them singletons. The sample was naive CD4+ T cells from PBMCs. These TCRs come from a young man in good health. Some clones in this sample may be carry-over from other donors' samples. CDR3s include the opening cysteine and the closing phenylalanine or tryptophan. D genes are given only for firm matches. Size tells how often a clone was seen (once, few, many) or the class of an expanded clone, and some rows leave it out.

j_call	d_call	clone_size	v_call	cdr3_aa	cdr3_nt
TRBJ2-7	TRBD1	NA	TRBV7-2	CASSYPGTGVFYEQYF	TGTGCCAGCAGCTATCCCGGGACAGGGGTATTCTACGAGCAGTACTTC
TRBJ1-2	TRBD1	once	TRBV18	CASSPGGQNYGYTF	TGTGCCAGCTCACCAGGGGGACAGAACTATGGCTACACCTTC
TRBJ2-7	TRBD2	NA	TRBV6-6	CASSQGKGLAGEQYF	TGTGCCAGCAGTCAGGGCAAGGGACTAGCGGGGGAGCAGTACTTC
TRBJ2-1	TRBD2	once	TRBV4-3	CASSPLRASGRGKGEQFF	TGCGCCAGCAGCCCCCTAAGGGCTAGCGGGAGGGGAAAGGGTGAGCAGTTCTTC
TRBJ1-2	TRBD1	few	TRBV30	CAWRGQGLGGYTF	TGTGCCTGGAGGGGACAGGGACTAGGTGGCTACACCTTC
TRBJ1-2	NA	NA	TRBV18	CASSLSQGRIDGYTF	TGTGCCAGCTCACTATCCCAGGGGAGGATCGATGGCTACACCTTC
TRBJ2-7	TRBD1	NA	TRBV2	CASLYAGTGEGEQYF	TGTGCCAGCCTTTACGCCGGGACAGGGGAGGGCGAGCAGTACTTC
TRBJ1-1	NA	NA	TRBV5-1	CASSLVSDLNTEAFF	TGCGCCAGCAGCTTGGTTTCGGATTTGAACACTGAAGCTTTCTTT
TRBJ1-2	TRBD1	NA	TRBV7-9	CASSFGTGGNYGYTF	TGTGCCAGCAGCTTCGGGACAGGGGGCAACTATGGCTACACCTTC
TRBJ2-3	TRBD2	NA	TRBV4-1	CASSQVVPGTSGRTSTDTQYF	TGCGCCAGCAGCCAAGTGGTCCCCGGGACTAGCGGGAGGACTAGCACAGATACGCAGTATTTT
TRBJ2-7	NA	NA	TRBV18	CASSPLDSPYEQYF	TGTGCCAGCTCACCTTTGGACAGTCCCTACGAGCAGTACTTC
TRBJ2-3	NA	NA	TRBV5-1	CASSLVQGTRSDTQYF	TGCGCCAGCAGCTTGGTCCAGGGTACCCGGTCAGATACGCAGTATTTT
TRBJ2-5	TRBD1	NA	TRBV5-4	CASSWDRVQTQYF	TGTGCCAGCAGCTGGGACAGGGTGCAGACCCAGTACTTC
TRBJ2-2	NA	NA	TRBV5-1	CASETSPGPGELFF	TGCGCCAGCGAAACTAGCCCGGGTCCCGGGGAGCTGTTTTTT
TRBJ1-1	NA	NA	TRBV28	CASSLLRRALNTEAFF	TGTGCCAGCAGTTTACTTCGGCGGGCCCTGAACACTGAAGCTTTCTTT
TRBJ1-2	TRBD1	NA	TRBV2	CASSHDGTDYGYTF	TGTGCCAGCAGTCACGATGGGACAGACTATGGCTACACCTTC
TRBJ2-1	TRBD2	NA	TRBV10-3	CAISTGTTQFF	TGTGCCATCAGTACCGGGACTACTCAGTTCTTC